This is a list of T cell receptor beta chains from one sample in a study of human T cells and chemical hapten exposure. From the RACE reads, TCRdb called clonotypes with MiXCR, one entry per CDR3 protein. The sample has tens of thousands of distinct CDR3 sequences, approximately 15% seen once; the top ten hold 3.5% to 6%. Sequenced here: whole blood, sampled in connection with sensitization to the hapten diphenylcyclopropenone (DPC). Every receptor here comes from a woman aged 45-65 years with alopecia areata. Some clones in this sample may be carry-over from other donors' samples. Both conserved end residues are part of each CDR3. Fields, in order: clone size, J gene, D gene, V gene, CDR3 DNA, CDR3 protein. The D gene is left open where the match is weak. Size tells how often a clone was seen (once, few, many) or the class of an expanded clone, and some rows leave it out.

size: .
J: TRBJ2-7
D: .
V: TRBV6-5
DNA: TGTGCTAGCAGGCGAATTCGGAACTACGAGCAGTACTTC
CDR3: CASRRIRNYEQYF

size: few
J: TRBJ1-4
D: .
V: TRBV9
DNA: TGTGCCAGCAGCGTAGGGCAGTCTGAAAGCGAAAAACTGTTTTTT
CDR3: CASSVGQSESEKLFF

size: few
J: TRBJ2-3
D: TRBD2
V: TRBV3-1
DNA: TGTGCCAGCAGCGACACCGGGACTAGCGGAGTCACAGATACGCAGTATTTT
CDR3: CASSDTGTSGVTDTQYF

size: many
J: TRBJ1-5
D: .
V: TRBV7-9
DNA: TGTGCCAGCAGCTTAGAAGGGCGCAATCAGCCCCAGCATTTT
CDR3: CASSLEGRNQPQHF

size: .
J: TRBJ2-5
D: TRBD2
V: TRBV5-1
DNA: TGCGCCAGCAGCCCGCTGACTAGCGGGGTCCAAGAGACCCAGTACTTC
CDR3: CASSPLTSGVQETQYF

size: .
J: TRBJ2-1
D: .
V: TRBV9
DNA: TGTGCCAGCAGCGTAGCCAGCCCCTACAATGAGCAGTTCTTC
CDR3: CASSVASPYNEQFF

size: .
J: TRBJ2-7
D: TRBD2
V: TRBV11-2
DNA: TGTGCCAGCAGCTTAGATTTCGGACTAGCGTACCCGGGGGAGCAGTACTTC
CDR3: CASSLDFGLAYPGEQYF

size: few
J: TRBJ2-7
D: TRBD2
V: TRBV6-5
DNA: TGTGCCAGCAGACAGGGACTAGCGGGAGTCGAGCAGTACTTC
CDR3: CASRQGLAGVEQYF

size: .
J: TRBJ2-2
D: TRBD2
V: TRBV5-1
DNA: TGCGCCAGCAGCTTGGATACTAGCGGGAGACGGGCCGGGGAGCTGTTTTTT
CDR3: CASSLDTSGRRAGELFF

size: .
J: TRBJ1-2
D: .
V: TRBV25-1
DNA: TGTGCCAGCAGTGAATTCGCCACGAACTATGGCTACACCTTC
CDR3: CASSEFATNYGYTF

size: .
J: TRBJ2-3
D: .
V: TRBV7-9
DNA: TGTGCCAGCAGCTTCCCGACTCTCTCTAGCACAGATACGCAGTATTTT
CDR3: CASSFPTLSSTDTQYF

size: .
J: TRBJ2-6
D: .
V: TRBV27
DNA: TGTGCCAGCAGTTTCCAATACAGGGCCAGAGCCTCTGGGGCCAACGTCCTGACTTTC
CDR3: CASSFQYRARASGANVLTF

size: few
J: TRBJ2-6
D: .
V: TRBV6-2/TRBV6-3
DNA: TGTGCCAGCAGTTACCCCATAGGGGTGGCGGGGGCCAACGTCCTGACTTTC
CDR3: CASSYPIGVAGANVLTF

size: .
J: TRBJ2-1
D: .
V: TRBV19
DNA: TGTGCCAGTACCCAGGGGAGGTTCTACAATGAGCAGTTCTTC
CDR3: CASTQGRFYNEQFF

size: .
J: TRBJ1-2
D: TRBD1
V: TRBV7-8
DNA: TGTGCCAGCAGCTCAAGACAGGGGGGCTATGGCTACACCTTC
CDR3: CASSSRQGGYGYTF

size: few
J: TRBJ2-2
D: .
V: TRBV19
DNA: TGTGCCAGTACTACACCCCGTAGCGGAAACACCGGGGAGCTGTTTTTT
CDR3: CASTTPRSGNTGELFF

size: .
J: TRBJ1-1
D: .
V: TRBV3-1
DNA: TGTGCCAGCAGCCAAGGTTCCAGGGAAGCTTTCTTT
CDR3: CASSQGSREAFF

size: few
J: TRBJ2-6
D: .
V: TRBV29-1
DNA: TGCAGCGTTGAATTCAGGGAATCTGGGGCCAACGTCCTGACTTTC
CDR3: CSVEFRESGANVLTF

size: few
J: TRBJ2-1
D: .
V: TRBV7-6
DNA: TGTGCCAGCAGCTTCCAGGCCTACAATGAGCAGTTCTTC
CDR3: CASSFQAYNEQFF

size: .
J: TRBJ2-1
D: TRBD2
V: TRBV6-6
DNA: TGTGCCAGCAGTTTTTGGACTAGCGGGAGTGTAGATGAGCAGTTCTTC
CDR3: CASSFWTSGSVDEQFF

size: few
J: TRBJ2-1
D: TRBD2
V: TRBV15
DNA: TGTGCCACCAGCAGAGATGAGGGACTAGCCTACAATGAGCAGTTCTTC
CDR3: CATSRDEGLAYNEQFF

size: .
J: TRBJ2-1
D: .
V: TRBV28
DNA: TGTGCCAGCAAGATCGGAGGGCCGACCAATGAGCAGTTCTTC
CDR3: CASKIGGPTNEQFF

size: .
J: TRBJ2-7
D: .
V: TRBV29-1
DNA: TGCAACGTTGTGAGACAGGAGCCCTACGAGCAGTACTTC
CDR3: CNVVRQEPYEQYF

size: .
J: TRBJ1-1
D: TRBD1
V: TRBV12-3/TRBV12-4
DNA: TGTGCCAGCAGAAAATCCGGGACAGCTGATGAAGCTTTCTTT
CDR3: CASRKSGTADEAFF

size: .
J: TRBJ2-1
D: .
V: TRBV29-1
DNA: TGCAGCCCTCAGGGGGGCTCCTACAATGAGCAGTTCTTC
CDR3: CSPQGGSYNEQFF

size: few
J: TRBJ2-1
D: .
V: TRBV7-8
DNA: TGTGCCAGCAGCTTAGTCGTGGCCCATGAGCAGTTCTTC
CDR3: CASSLVVAHEQFF

size: many
J: TRBJ2-2
D: TRBD1
V: TRBV7-8
DNA: TGTGCCAGCAGCCAGGGACAGGGGGGCGGGGAGCTGTTTTTT
CDR3: CASSQGQGGGELFF

size: many
J: TRBJ2-7
D: .
V: TRBV7-6
DNA: TGTGCCAGCAGCTTAGTAATTATTGCGGAGGGGGCAGGCGAGCAGTACTTC
CDR3: CASSLVIIAEGAGEQYF

size: few
J: TRBJ2-2
D: .
V: TRBV28
DNA: TGTGCCAGCACAGGGCCGAACACCGGGGAGCTGTTTTTT
CDR3: CASTGPNTGELFF

size: many
J: TRBJ1-1
D: .
V: TRBV29-1
DNA: TGCAGCGTTGAAATGGGATCGGGTCCAAAGAACACTGAAGCTTTCTTT
CDR3: CSVEMGSGPKNTEAFF

size: many
J: TRBJ2-6
D: .
V: TRBV6-5
DNA: TGTGCCAGCAGTTACTCGAGAACAGGCCGCTCTGGGGCCAACGTCCTGACTTTC
CDR3: CASSYSRTGRSGANVLTF

size: few
J: TRBJ1-1
D: .
V: TRBV2
DNA: TGTGCCAGCAGTACGGGACGGACTGAAGCTTTCTTT
CDR3: CASSTGRTEAFF

size: few
J: TRBJ1-6
D: .
V: TRBV27
DNA: TGTGCCAGCAGTTTAGCCGGCGACAGGCGAGACAGTTATAATTCACCCCTCCACTTT
CDR3: CASSLAGDRRDSYNSPLHF

size: .
J: TRBJ2-2
D: TRBD2
V: TRBV20-1
DNA: TGCAGTGCAAGGACTAGCGGGAGGGCCGGGGAGCTGTTTTTT
CDR3: CSARTSGRAGELFF